Sequencing of this TCR beta chain was carried out in a study of blood T cells in healthy people across ages. The authors ran a second PCR of about 6 to 11 cycles using a sample-barcoded 5' primer and a J-beta primer mix. TCRdb called the 5' RACE reads again in MiXCR, with one record for every CDR3 protein. The sample records fewer than 800,000 distinct CDR3 sequences, roughly 21% being singletons. This clonotype occurred a few times. This CDR3 is built from 14 residues. From germline, CDR1 is SGDLS and CDR2 YYNGEE. V dropped 0 bases and J dropped 3 bases, with 10 bases sitting between them. Sequencing was carried out using blood. The source of this sequence is an older man in good health. This chain links TRBV9 with TRBJ2-7; a possible D gene is TRBD2 (5 bases). CDR3 in DNA: TGTGCCAGCAGCGTAGAACTAGGAGGCTACGAGCAGTACTTC. It specifies CASSVELGGYEQYF.